This TCR beta chain was recorded in a study of molecular identifiers for immune sequencing clone quantification. The study's findings and limits: Investigators reportedly could detect spiked Jurkat TCR RNA from one cell among approximately 1.1 million naive cells.

Naive CD8 T cell sorting was performed on the CD8+CD4-CCR7+CD45RA+ phenotype. The use of previously described methods and listed TCR primers produced the bulk TCR libraries. TCRdb fed the PCR reads into MiXCR, producing one record per CDR3 protein. Of 490,000 or so distinct CDR3 sequences in the sample, over 20% were seen once. This clonotype was detected only a few times. The antigen is not known. The CDR3 sequence is 16 residues long. Deletions cut 1 base from V and 5 bases from J, with 15 bases between. Germline-derived CDR1 and CDR2 are SEHNR and FQNEAQ (reference sequence). The chain joins TRBV7-9 to TRBJ2-1, with D tentatively TRBD1 or TRBD2 (6 bases each). Sequencing used naive CD8+ T cells from blood, with Jurkat cell RNA spiked in. The sample's subset: FACS-sorted CD8+CD4-CCR7+CD45RA+ naive T cells. The sequence derives from a human donor in good health. Some libraries in this study had Jurkat cell RNA spiked in. CDR3 sequence: CASSLVRGPLDNEQFF. The DNA of the CDR3 is TGTGCCAGCAGCTTAGTCCGGGGGCCGCTGGACAATGAGCAGTTCTTC.